The clone carrying this TCR beta chain was detected a few times. Its antigen is not identified. Uncontrolled infection, other autoimmune disease, pregnancy or lactation disqualified patients from enrolment. Fresh peripheral blood, around 9.3 ml, was the source of the PBMCs. This CDR3 is 14 amino acids long. V was pared by 4 bases and J by 4 bases, with 10 bases between. CDR1 MNHEY and CDR2 SVGAGI come from the germline V gene. This record belongs to a study of T cells in Graves' hyperthyroidism and ophthalmopathy. There were TCR beta CDR3 regions amplified from RNA transcripts. TCR CDR3 regions were first amplified by RT-PCR with HTBI primers. Using its own MiXCR run on the multiplex PCR reads, TCRdb lists one record per CDR3 protein. The profile covers fewer than 550,000 distinct CDR3 sequences, with less than 25% appearing a single time and roughly 10% taken by the ten largest. Study conclusions and caveats: Onset of ophthalmopathy came a median around 6.5 months after the model predicted it. Ophthalmopathy could be told apart from stable hyperthyroidism with a 13 V-J model.

The V gene is TRBV6-5, the J gene TRBJ2-2, with D hard to call. This TCR was recovered from a woman aged 25 to 39 with Graves' ophthalmopathy. What was sequenced was blood. This CDR3 is CASSFRRATGELFF. CDR3 sequence (DNA): TGTGCCAGCAGTTTCCGTAGAGCCACCGGGGAGCTGTTTTTT.